A selection of T cell receptor beta chains follows, all from one sample in a study of Tregs in tolerant kidney transplant recipients. Clones were sequenced by immunoSEQ multiplex PCR, and TCRdb holds only the in-frame ones, with some missing. This table holds 100,000 to 130,000 clones, around 90% found once. The sample consisted of CD4+ T cells from blood, taken before the transplant. The receptor set was obtained from a human donor who received a combined kidney and bone marrow transplant. The CDR3 runs from the conserved cysteine through the conserved F or W.

V,J,CDR3
TRBV18,TRBJ1-2,CASSWDRNYGYTF
TRBV18,TRBJ1-2,CASSPGTGPNYGYTF
TRBV7-9,TRBJ2-7,CASSPRGGPPYEQYF
TRBV28,TRBJ2-1,CASSPPDRGQGEQFF
TRBV7-9,TRBJ1-5,CASSPWTGSGLRQPQHF
TRBV5-1,TRBJ1-2,CASSLRGQEGGYTF
TRBV5-6,TRBJ2-1,CASSYMFRDVGGEQFF
TRBV4-3,TRBJ2-3,CASSQGTSGASSTDTQYF
TRBV2,TRBJ2-2,CASGGTGAGTGELFF
TRBV6-5,TRBJ1-5,CASSESLGNQPQHF
TRBV5-4,TRBJ1-2,CASSFRQGNYGYTF
TRBV14,TRBJ1-6,CASSLETGVRSPLHF
TRBV2,TRBJ2-2,CASSVQQGVTGELFF
TRBV19,TRBJ1-4,CASSTRRGQVNNEKLFF
TRBV19,TRBJ1-1,CASSIAQPTVNTEAFF
TRBV5-4,TRBJ2-3,CASRTRTGLDTDTQYF
TRBV19,TRBJ2-7,CASSLRDRGLYEQYF
TRBV18,TRBJ2-5,CASSHQRTAWDQYF
TRBV28,TRBJ2-7,CASSRTSGKSYEQYF
TRBV19,TRBJ2-7,CASSTSNVASGSPYEQYF
TRBV10-3,TRBJ1-2,CAISETGRSYGYTF
TRBV11-2,TRBJ2-6,CASSRDRGTSGANVLTF
TRBV6-1,TRBJ1-5,CASSERTGWENQPQHF
TRBV5-1,TRBJ2-7,CASSLGGGPRLAQLYEQYF
TRBV6-1,TRBJ2-1,CASSEGPESDEQFF
TRBV10-3,TRBJ2-7,CAISDKGDSYEQYF
TRBV19,TRBJ2-5,CASSAPGPLGTQYF
TRBV7-8,TRBJ2-7,CASTPPAAGTPGYF
TRBV30,TRBJ2-1,CAWSVRGLSSYNEQFF
TRBV7-9,TRBJ2-1,CASSRYGLAGPYNEQFF
TRBV11-2,TRBJ1-3,CASRRVRGPRSGNTIYF
TRBV9,TRBJ1-4,CASSRDRVEEKLFF
TRBV21-1,TRBJ2-7,CASSKPLSALTYEQYF
TRBV10-2,TRBJ2-7,CASSPLVSSYEQYF
TRBV13,TRBJ2-3,CASSGSGVHTQYF
TRBV19,TRBJ1-2,CASKTGGVYYGYTF
TRBV11-3,TRBJ2-3,CASSPGSGERTDTQYF
TRBV29-1,TRBJ2-7,CSVPTSDKSYEQYF
TRBV7-9,TRBJ2-7,CASSRNRGEDEQYF
TRBV28,TRBJ1-5,CASSFLNQPQHF
TRBV6-5,TRBJ1-6,CASVGQGNSPLHF
TRBV5-4,TRBJ2-1,CASSFDRAGDEQFF
TRBV14,TRBJ2-1,CASRPIAGESGNEQFF
TRBV10-1,TRBJ2-3,CASSEGQTSTDTQYF
TRBV28,TRBJ1-1,CASSPRLGPTEAFF
TRBV14,TRBJ1-1,CASSQAQTDRETEAFF
TRBV2,TRBJ2-5,CASGRGPQETQYF